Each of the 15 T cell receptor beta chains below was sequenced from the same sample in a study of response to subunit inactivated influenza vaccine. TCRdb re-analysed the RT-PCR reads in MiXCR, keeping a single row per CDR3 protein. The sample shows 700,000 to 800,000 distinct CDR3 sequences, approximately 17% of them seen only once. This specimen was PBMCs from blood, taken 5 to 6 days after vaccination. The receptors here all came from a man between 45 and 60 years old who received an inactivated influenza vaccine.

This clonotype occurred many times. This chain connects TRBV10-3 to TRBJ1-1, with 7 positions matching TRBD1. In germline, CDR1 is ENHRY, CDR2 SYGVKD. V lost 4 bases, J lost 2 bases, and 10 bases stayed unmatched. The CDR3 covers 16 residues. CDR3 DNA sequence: TGTGCCATCAGTGGGGGTCCCGGGACAGCTAACACTGAAGCTTTCTTT. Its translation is CAISGGPGTANTEAFF.

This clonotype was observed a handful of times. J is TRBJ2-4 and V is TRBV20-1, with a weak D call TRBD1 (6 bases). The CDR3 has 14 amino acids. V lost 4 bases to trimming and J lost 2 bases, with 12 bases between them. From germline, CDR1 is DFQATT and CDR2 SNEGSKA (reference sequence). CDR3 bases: TGCAGTGCTAAAGAACAGGGCACCAAAAACATTCAGTACTTC. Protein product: CSAKEQGTKNIQYF.

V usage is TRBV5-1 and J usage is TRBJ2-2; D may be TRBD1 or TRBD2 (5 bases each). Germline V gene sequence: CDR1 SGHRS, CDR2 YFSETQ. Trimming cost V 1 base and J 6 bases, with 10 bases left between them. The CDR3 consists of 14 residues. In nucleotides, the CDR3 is TGCGCCAGCAGCTTGAGGGACCTCCCCGGGGAGCTGTTTTTT. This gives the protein CASSLRDLPGELFF.

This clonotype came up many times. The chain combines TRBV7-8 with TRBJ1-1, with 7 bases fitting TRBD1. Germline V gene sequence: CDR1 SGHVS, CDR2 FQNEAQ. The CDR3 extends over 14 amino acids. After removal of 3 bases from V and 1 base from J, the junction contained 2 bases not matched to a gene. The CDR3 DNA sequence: TGTGCCAGCAGCTTGGGGACAGCGAACACTGAAGCTTTCTTT. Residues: CASSLGTANTEAFF.

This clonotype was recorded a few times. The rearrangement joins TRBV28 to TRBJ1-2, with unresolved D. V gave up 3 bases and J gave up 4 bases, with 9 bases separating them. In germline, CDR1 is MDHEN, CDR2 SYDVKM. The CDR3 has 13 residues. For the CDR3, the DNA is TGTGCCAGCAGTTTCTTTTCAGCCTATGGCTACACCTTC. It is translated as CASSFFSAYGYTF.

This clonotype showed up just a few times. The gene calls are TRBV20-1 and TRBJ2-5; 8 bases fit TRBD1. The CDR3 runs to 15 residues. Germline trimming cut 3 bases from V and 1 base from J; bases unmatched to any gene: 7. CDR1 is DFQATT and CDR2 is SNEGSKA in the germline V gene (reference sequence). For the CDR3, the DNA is TGCAGTGCTAGGTCGGGACAGGAGATCCAAGAGACCCAGTACTTC. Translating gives CSARSGQEIQETQYF.

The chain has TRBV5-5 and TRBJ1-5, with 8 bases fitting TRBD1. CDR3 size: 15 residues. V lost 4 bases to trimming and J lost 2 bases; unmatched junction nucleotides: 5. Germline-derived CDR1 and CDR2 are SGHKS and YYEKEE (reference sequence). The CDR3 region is CASSQEDRGNQPQHF. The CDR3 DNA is TGTGCCAGCAGCCAGGAGGACAGGGGCAATCAGCCCCAGCATTTT.

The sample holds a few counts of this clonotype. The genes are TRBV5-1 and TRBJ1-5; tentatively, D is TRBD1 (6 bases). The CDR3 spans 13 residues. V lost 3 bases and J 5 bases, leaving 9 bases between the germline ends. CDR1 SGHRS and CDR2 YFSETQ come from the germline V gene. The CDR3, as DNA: TGCGCCAGCAGCTCAACAGGGTATCAGCCCCAGCATTTT. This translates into CASSSTGYQPQHF. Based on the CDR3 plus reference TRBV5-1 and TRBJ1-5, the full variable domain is KAGVTQTPRYLIKTRGQQVTLSCSPISGHRSVSWYQQTPGQGLQFLFEYFSETQRNKGNFPGRFSGRQFSNSRSEMNVSTLELGDSALYLCASSSTGYQPQHFGDGTRLSIL.

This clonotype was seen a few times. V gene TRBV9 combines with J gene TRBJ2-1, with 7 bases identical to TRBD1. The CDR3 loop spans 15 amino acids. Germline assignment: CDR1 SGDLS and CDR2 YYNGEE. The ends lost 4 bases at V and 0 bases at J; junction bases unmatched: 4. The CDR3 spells CASSQQGTSYNEQFF. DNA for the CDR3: TGTGCCAGCAGCCAACAGGGGACCTCCTACAATGAGCAGTTCTTC.

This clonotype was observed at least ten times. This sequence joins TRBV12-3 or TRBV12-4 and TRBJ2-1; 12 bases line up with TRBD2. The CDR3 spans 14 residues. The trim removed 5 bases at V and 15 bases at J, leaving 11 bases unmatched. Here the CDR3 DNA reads TGTGCCAGCAGTGTCGGGACTAGCGGGCTCGGCGGGTTCTTC. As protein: CASSVGTSGLGGFF.

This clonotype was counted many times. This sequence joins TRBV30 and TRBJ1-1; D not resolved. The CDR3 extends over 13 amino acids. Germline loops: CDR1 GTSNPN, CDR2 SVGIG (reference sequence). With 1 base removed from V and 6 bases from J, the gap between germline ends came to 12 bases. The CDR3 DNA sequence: TGTGCCTGGAGTGGCGTGGCGTGGGCTGAAGCTTTCTTT. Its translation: CAWSGVAWAEAFF. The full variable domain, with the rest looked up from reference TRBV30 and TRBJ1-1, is SQTIHQWPATLVQPVGSPLSLECTVEGTSNPNLYWYRQAAGRGLQLLFYSVGIGQISSEVPQNLSASRPQDRQFILSSKKLLLSDSGFYLCAWSGVAWAEAFFGQGTRLTVV.

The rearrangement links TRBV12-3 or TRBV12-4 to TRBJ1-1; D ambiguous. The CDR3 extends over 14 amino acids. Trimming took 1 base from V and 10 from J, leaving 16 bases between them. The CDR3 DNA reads TGTGCCAGCAGTTTAGGCCAGGAAGGGCGTATAGCTTTCTTT. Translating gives CASSLGQEGRIAFF.

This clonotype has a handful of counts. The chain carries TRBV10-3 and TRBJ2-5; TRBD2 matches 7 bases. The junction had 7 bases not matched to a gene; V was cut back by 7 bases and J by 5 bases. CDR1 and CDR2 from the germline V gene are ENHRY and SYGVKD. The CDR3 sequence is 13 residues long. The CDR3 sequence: CAITGGAGETQYF. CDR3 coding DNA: TGTGCCATCACTGGCGGAGCGGGGGAGACCCAGTACTTC.

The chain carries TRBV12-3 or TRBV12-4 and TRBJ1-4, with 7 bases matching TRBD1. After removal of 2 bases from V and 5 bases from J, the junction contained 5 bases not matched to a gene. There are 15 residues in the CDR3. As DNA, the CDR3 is TGTGCCAGCAGTTTACCCCCGACAGGGAATGAAAAACTGTTTTTT. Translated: CASSLPPTGNEKLFF.

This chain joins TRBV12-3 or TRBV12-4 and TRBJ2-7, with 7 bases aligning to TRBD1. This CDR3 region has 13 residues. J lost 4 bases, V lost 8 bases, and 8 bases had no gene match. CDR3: CASVRDRKYEQYF. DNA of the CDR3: TGTGCCAGCGTCCGGGACAGAAAATACGAGCAGTACTTC.